This T cell receptor (beta chain) was identified in a study of response to subunit inactivated influenza vaccine (dated by TCRdb to the late 2010s). About the study as a whole: Deep quantitative T cell receptor repertoire profiling was used in the study to track responses to a trivalent subunit inactivated influenza vaccine. Here is what the overall study found, with its caveats: The authors proposed that each seasonal influenza vaccination may bring in only a limited number of new T cells.

This clonotype occurred a few times. No cognate antigen has been identified for it. Nothing much larger sits one base from this clone, and base qualities are not available. According to the germline V gene (reference sequence), CDR1 reads SEHNR and CDR2 reads FQNEAQ. The CDR3, cysteine through phenylalanine, is 14 amino acids long. The kept DNA is CDR3 alone, 42 bases in frame from the first base. V loses 7 bases, J loses 4 bases, and the germline ends lie 13 bases apart. The receptor library was made with RT-PCR. Sequencing instrument: Illumina HiSeq 2500. The public reads were quality trimmed at Q25 with fastp and then assembled into clones with MiXCR by TCRdb, keeping productive beta chains. Each entry is one CDR3 protein sequence, shown with its most common DNA and genes. The sample contains 700,000 to 900,000 distinct CDR3 sequences, about 20% of them found a single time. Clones ranked in the top ten supply roughly a tenth of the sample.

The chain employs TRBV7-9 and TRBJ2-2; the D gene is unclear. This sequence originates from a man aged 50-59 years who received an inactivated influenza vaccine. Donor details come from another sample of the same person, matched by shared clones. The sample consisted of PBMCs from blood, taken 4 to 6 days after vaccination. The DNA is TGTGCCAGCACCGAACGTTCGGCCACCGGGGAGCTGTTTTTT. It is translated as CASTERSATGELFF.